The rows below give T cell receptor beta chains drawn from one sample of a study of blood T cell repertoires in COVID-19. TCRdb keeps only in-frame clones here, not all; method: immunoSEQ multiplex PCR. The repertoire holds some 61,000 clones, with about nine tenths as singletons. Sequencing was carried out using peripheral blood. These receptors were obtained from a young man with acute or convalescent COVID-19. Each CDR3 is given with its conserved first and last residue. The D gene is left open where the match is weak. Clone size appears in some rows only: once, few, many, or a class for an expanded clone.

clone size,V gene,J gene,D gene,CDR3 DNA,CDR3 protein
.,TRBV6-2/TRBV6-3,TRBJ2-1,.,TGTGCCAGCAGTGACTTGGCGGGACGGTTCTTC,CASSDLAGRFF
once,TRBV2,TRBJ1-3,.,TGTGCCTGCTCAGGGTATTCTGGAAACACCATATATTTT,CACSGYSGNTIYF
few,TRBV10-1,TRBJ1-1,TRBD1,TGCGCCAGCAGTTCAGGGGGTGCGGTGAACACTGAAGCTTTCTTT,CASSSGGAVNTEAFF
.,TRBV18,TRBJ1-2,.,TGTGCCAGCTCACCCGGCGGAGACCTCAACTATGGCTACACCTTC,CASSPGGDLNYGYTF
.,TRBV4-2,TRBJ2-5,TRBD2,TGTGCCAGCAGCCCGACTAGCTTGGGGACAGAGACCCAGTACTTC,CASSPTSLGTETQYF
.,TRBV12-5,TRBJ2-1,.,TGTGCTAGTGGCACGGAGGGCCCCGGTGAGCAGTTCTTC,CASGTEGPGEQFF
.,TRBV6-5,TRBJ1-1,TRBD1,TGTGCCAGCGGGGAACAGGGGGCCTTGGGAACTGAAGCTTTCTTT,CASGEQGALGTEAFF
.,TRBV15,TRBJ1-2,TRBD1,TGTGCCACCAGCAGAGAATTGGGACAGGGAGGAATAGGGTATGGCTACACCTTC,CATSRELGQGGIGYGYTF
.,TRBV5-1,TRBJ1-4,TRBD1,TGCGCCAGCAGTCAAGGACAGGGGAACGAAAAACTGTTTTTT,CASSQGQGNEKLFF
.,TRBV6-5,TRBJ1-4,.,TGTGCCAGCAGTTACTCGACAGGCTATAGGGAAAAACTGTTTTTT,CASSYSTGYREKLFF
.,TRBV11-2,TRBJ2-5,.,TGTGCCAGCAGCTCAGGGGCCTTCCCAGAGACCCAGTACTTC,CASSSGAFPETQYF
.,TRBV2,TRBJ2-1,.,TGTGCCAGCAGTGAACTAGGTACTCGGGGAAGCTCCTACAATGAGCAGTTCTTC,CASSELGTRGSSYNEQFF
.,TRBV19,TRBJ1-1,.,TGTGCCAGTAGTCACCCGTCAGGGGACGACCGGAGGGCTTTCTTT,CASSHPSGDDRRAFF
once,TRBV19,TRBJ1-2,.,TGTGCCAGTAGTATTCAGGGTAAGGCACACGGCAACTATGGCTACACCTTC,CASSIQGKAHGNYGYTF
.,TRBV2,TRBJ2-7,TRBD2,TGTGCCAGCGCCGGGACTAGCCCGGGCGAGCAGTACTTC,CASAGTSPGEQYF
.,TRBV10-2,TRBJ2-7,.,TGCGCCAGCAGTGTAAGCGAGACCTACGAGCAGTACTTC,CASSVSETYEQYF
once,TRBV5-6,TRBJ1-2,.,TGTGCCAGCAGATGGAGGGATAACTATGGCTACACCTTC,CASRWRDNYGYTF
.,TRBV7-2,TRBJ1-1,TRBD1,TGTGCCAGCAGCTTATTCGGACAGGGCGTGGTCACTGAAGCTTTCTTT,CASSLFGQGVVTEAFF
.,TRBV29-1,TRBJ2-7,TRBD2,TGCAGCGTTATCAGCGGGACGCCCTACGAGCAGTACTTC,CSVISGTPYEQYF
few,TRBV2,TRBJ2-1,.,TGTGCCAGCAGTCCTAGCTCCTACAATGAGCAGTTCTTC,CASSPSSYNEQFF
.,TRBV4-1,TRBJ1-5,.,TGCGCCAGCAGCCAAGATCGAGTGCGGGAGGATCAGCCCCAGCATTTT,CASSQDRVREDQPQHF
.,TRBV6-1,TRBJ1-5,.,TGTGCCAGCAGTGAATGGACGGAGGGAAGCCAGCATTTT,CASSEWTEGSQHF
.,TRBV5-1,TRBJ2-1,.,TGCGCCAGCAGTATTAGCTTAGCTTATGAGCAGTTCTTC,CASSISLAYEQFF
.,TRBV3-1/TRBV3-2,TRBJ2-7,.,TGTGCCAGCAGCCAAGACCGAAGACCGACTTACGAGCAGTACTTC,CASSQDRRPTYEQYF
.,TRBV6-2/TRBV6-3,TRBJ2-7,TRBD1,TGTGCCAGCAGTTTCAACCGGGACAGCAGCTACGAGCAGTACTTC,CASSFNRDSSYEQYF
.,TRBV5-6,TRBJ2-4,TRBD2,TGTGCCAGCAGCGGGCCGACGGGACTAGCTGAAAACATTCAGTACTTC,CASSGPTGLAENIQYF
.,TRBV6-5,TRBJ2-2,TRBD1,TGTGCCAGCAGCAGGACAGGGGACACCGGGGAGCTGTTTTTT,CASSRTGDTGELFF
.,TRBV3-1/TRBV3-2,TRBJ2-7,.,TGTGCCAGCTGTAATATATCCGGAGGAGCCTCCTACGAGCAGTACTTC,CASCNISGGASYEQYF
once,TRBV24-1,TRBJ2-2,TRBD1,TGTGCCACCAGCTTACAGGGGAATCCCGTCACCGGGGAGCTGTTTTTT,CATSLQGNPVTGELFF
.,TRBV5-4,TRBJ2-3,.,TGTGCCAGCAGCCGGGTTCGCACAGATACGCAGTATTTT,CASSRVRTDTQYF
.,TRBV28,TRBJ2-3,TRBD1,TGTGCCAGCAGCCACCTCGGGACAGGGGAGGGGGAGACAGATACGCAGTATTTT,CASSHLGTGEGETDTQYF
.,TRBV7-9,TRBJ1-4,TRBD1,TGTGCCAGCAGCTCCTCAGGACAGGCCGAAAAACTGTTTTTT,CASSSSGQAEKLFF
.,TRBV24-1,TRBJ2-3,TRBD1,TGTGCCACCAGTGACCCCGGGACAGGGGGTGCTAGAACAGATACGCAGTATTTT,CATSDPGTGGARTDTQYF
many,TRBV30,TRBJ1-1,.,TGTGCCTCCCCCGGGGTTGGCACTGAAGCTTTCTTT,CASPGVGTEAFF
.,TRBV6-6,TRBJ1-3,TRBD1,TGTGCCAGCAGTCGAGATGGGACAGCTTCTGGAAACACCATATATTTT,CASSRDGTASGNTIYF
.,TRBV25-1,TRBJ2-1,.,TGTGCCAGCAGTGAATCAGGGACGGGGGGCGATGAGCAGTTCTTC,CASSESGTGGDEQFF
.,TRBV7-7,TRBJ2-2,.,TGTGCTAGCACCCCAGAGACGGGGAACACCGGGGAGCTGTTTTTT,CASTPETGNTGELFF
.,TRBV28,TRBJ1-1,.,TGTGCCAGCAGGGGGGCAGGGCTCACTGAAGCTTTCTTT,CASRGAGLTEAFF
.,TRBV20-1,TRBJ2-1,.,TGCAGTGCTTACCAGTATGAGCAGTTCTTC,CSAYQYEQFF
.,TRBV5-1,TRBJ2-5,.,TGCGCCAGCAGCTTGGAGCGGAACCCCCAAGAGACCCAGTACTTC,CASSLERNPQETQYF
once,TRBV27,TRBJ1-1,TRBD1,TGTGCCAGCAGGGGACAGGGGAAAGGAGCTTTCTTT,CASRGQGKGAFF
.,TRBV10-2,TRBJ2-4,.,TGCGCCAGCCTAGCCAAAAACATTCAGTACTTC,CASLAKNIQYF
.,TRBV6-5,TRBJ2-7,.,TGTGCCAGCAGAGAGACAGGCGGCACCTACGAGCAGTACTTC,CASRETGGTYEQYF
.,TRBV3-1/TRBV3-2,TRBJ2-2,.,TGTGCCAGCAACCTAGGGGACACCGGGGAGCTGTTTTTT,CASNLGDTGELFF
once,TRBV6-5,TRBJ1-5,.,TGTGCCAGCCGAGGGGAGGAGGTTCAGCCCCAGCATTTT,CASRGEEVQPQHF
.,TRBV4-1,TRBJ2-3,TRBD2,TGCGCCAGCAGCCAAGATATACTAGCGGGACCGACAGATACGCAGTATTTT,CASSQDILAGPTDTQYF
.,TRBV27,TRBJ1-4,.,TGTGCCAGCAGTTGGTCAGGGTCCCCTAATGAAAAACTGTTTTTT,CASSWSGSPNEKLFF
.,TRBV24-1,TRBJ2-1,TRBD2,TGTGCCACCAGTGATTCCCGGGAGGGCCGTTTCAATGAGCAGTTCTTC,CATSDSREGRFNEQFF
few,TRBV5-4,TRBJ2-4,.,TGTGCCAGCAGCTTAGGAGGGGGGGAAAACATTCAGTACTTC,CASSLGGGENIQYF
.,TRBV30,TRBJ2-7,.,TGTGCCTGGAGTGCATCCTACGAGCAGTACTTC,CAWSASYEQYF
.,TRBV7-9,TRBJ2-2,TRBD2,TGTGCCAGCAGCTCCCCCTCTAGCGGGAGGGGCACCGGGGAGCTGTTTTTT,CASSSPSSGRGTGELFF